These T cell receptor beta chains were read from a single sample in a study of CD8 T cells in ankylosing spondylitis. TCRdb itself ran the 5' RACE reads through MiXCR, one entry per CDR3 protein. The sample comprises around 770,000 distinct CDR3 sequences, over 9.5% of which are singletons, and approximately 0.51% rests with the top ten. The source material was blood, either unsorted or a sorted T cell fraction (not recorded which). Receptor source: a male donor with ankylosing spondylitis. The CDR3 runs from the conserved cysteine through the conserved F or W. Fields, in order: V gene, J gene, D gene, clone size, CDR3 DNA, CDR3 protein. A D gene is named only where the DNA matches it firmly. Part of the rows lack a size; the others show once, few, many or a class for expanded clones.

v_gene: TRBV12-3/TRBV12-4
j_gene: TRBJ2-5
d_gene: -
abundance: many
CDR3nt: TGTGCCAGCAGTTCCGGCGGGGTCGAGACCCAGTACTTC
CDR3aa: CASSSGGVETQYF

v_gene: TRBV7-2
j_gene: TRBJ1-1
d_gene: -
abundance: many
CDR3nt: TGTGCCAGCAGCCCCGACCTCAGTAACACTGAAGCTTTCTTT
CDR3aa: CASSPDLSNTEAFF

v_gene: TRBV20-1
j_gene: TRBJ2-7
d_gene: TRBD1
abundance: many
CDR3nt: TGCAGTGCTAGAGACCCCCGACAGGGGGGGACCTACGAGCAGTACTTC
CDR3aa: CSARDPRQGGTYEQYF

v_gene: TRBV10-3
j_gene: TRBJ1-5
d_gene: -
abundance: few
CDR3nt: TGTGCCATCAGTGACTGGGACTGGGGAGACAATCAGCCCCAGCATTTT
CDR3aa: CAISDWDWGDNQPQHF

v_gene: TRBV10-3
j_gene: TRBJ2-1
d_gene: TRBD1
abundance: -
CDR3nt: TGTGCCATCAGCGGACAGGGGGTCAATGAGCAGTTCTTC
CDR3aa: CAISGQGVNEQFF

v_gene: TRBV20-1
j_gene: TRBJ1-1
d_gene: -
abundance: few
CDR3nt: TGCAGTGCTCACAAGACAGGGAACACTGAAGCTTTCTTT
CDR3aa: CSAHKTGNTEAFF

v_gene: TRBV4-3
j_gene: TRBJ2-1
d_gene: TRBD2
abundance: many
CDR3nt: TGCGCCAGCAGCCCACTCCTAGCGGGGGGAATTAAGAATGAGCAGTTCTTC
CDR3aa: CASSPLLAGGIKNEQFF

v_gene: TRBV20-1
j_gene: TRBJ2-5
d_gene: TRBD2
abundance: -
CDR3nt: TGCAGCCCCTGGCAACTAGCGGGAGGGAAAGAGACCCAGTACTTC
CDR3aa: CSPWQLAGGKETQYF

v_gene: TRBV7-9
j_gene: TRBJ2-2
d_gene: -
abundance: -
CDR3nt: TGTGCCAGCAGCGATAGTCGCAGAAGCACCGGGGAGCTGTTTTTT
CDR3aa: CASSDSRRSTGELFF

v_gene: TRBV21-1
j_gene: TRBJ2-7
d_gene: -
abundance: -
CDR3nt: TGTGCCAGCAGCAAAGGGGAGCGAGGGGGGACCTACGAGCAGTACTTC
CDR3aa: CASSKGERGGTYEQYF

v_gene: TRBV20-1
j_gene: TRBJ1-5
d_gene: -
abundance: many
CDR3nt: TGCAGTGCTAGACCTGACACCGATCAGCCCCAGCATTTT
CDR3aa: CSARPDTDQPQHF

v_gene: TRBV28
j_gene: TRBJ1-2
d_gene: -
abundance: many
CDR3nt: TGTGCCAGCAGTTTACAGGGCACCTATGGCTACACCTTC
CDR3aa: CASSLQGTYGYTF

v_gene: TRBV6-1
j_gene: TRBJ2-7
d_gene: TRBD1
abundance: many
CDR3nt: TGTGCCAGCAGGCACGGGACAGGGGGCTACGAGCAGTACTTC
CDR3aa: CASRHGTGGYEQYF

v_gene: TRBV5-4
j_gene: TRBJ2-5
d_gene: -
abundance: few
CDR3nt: TGTGCCAGCAGCCCACCGGGACTGAAAGAGACCCAGTACTTC
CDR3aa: CASSPPGLKETQYF

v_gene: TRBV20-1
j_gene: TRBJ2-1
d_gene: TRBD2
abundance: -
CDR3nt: TGCAGTGCCAAAAAGCGGGGGGGCGAGCAGTTCTTC
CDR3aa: CSAKKRGGEQFF

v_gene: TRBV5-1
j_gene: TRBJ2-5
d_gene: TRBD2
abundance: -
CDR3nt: TGCGCCAGCAGCTTGAAACTAGCGGGAGTTGAGACCCAGTACTTC
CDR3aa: CASSLKLAGVETQYF

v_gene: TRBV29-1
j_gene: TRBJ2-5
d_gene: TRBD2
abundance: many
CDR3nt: TGCAGCGTTACGCCGGGACTAGCCGGAGAGACCCAGTACTTC
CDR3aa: CSVTPGLAGETQYF

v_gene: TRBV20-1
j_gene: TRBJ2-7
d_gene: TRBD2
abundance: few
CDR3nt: TGCAGTGCTGGGGGACTATACTACGAGCAGTACTTC
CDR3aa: CSAGGLYYEQYF

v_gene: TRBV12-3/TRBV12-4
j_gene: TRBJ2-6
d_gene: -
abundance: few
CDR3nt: TGTGCCAGCAGCCGAAGGAGCTCTGGGGCCAACGTCCTGACTTTC
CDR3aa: CASSRRSSGANVLTF

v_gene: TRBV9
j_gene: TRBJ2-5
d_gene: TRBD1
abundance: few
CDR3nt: TGTGCCAGCAGCGTAGCTTCCGGGACAGAAACCCTTCAAGAGACCCAGTACTTC
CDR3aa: CASSVASGTETLQETQYF

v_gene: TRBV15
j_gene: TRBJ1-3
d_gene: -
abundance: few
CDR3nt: TGTGCCACCAGCAGAGATCCAGTCTCTGGAAACACCATATATTTT
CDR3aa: CATSRDPVSGNTIYF

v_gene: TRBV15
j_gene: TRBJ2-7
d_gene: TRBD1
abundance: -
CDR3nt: TGTGCCACCAGCAGAGATTGGGTTACAGGGGACCACGAGCAGTACTTC
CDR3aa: CATSRDWVTGDHEQYF

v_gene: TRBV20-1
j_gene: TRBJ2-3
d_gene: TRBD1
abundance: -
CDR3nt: TGCAGTGCTAGGTGGCAGGGGGCAGGCACAGATACGCAGTATTTT
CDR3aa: CSARWQGAGTDTQYF

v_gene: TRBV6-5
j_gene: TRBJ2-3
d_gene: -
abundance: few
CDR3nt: TGTGCCAGCAGTTACAGCCCTAGCACAGATACGCAGTATTTT
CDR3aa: CASSYSPSTDTQYF

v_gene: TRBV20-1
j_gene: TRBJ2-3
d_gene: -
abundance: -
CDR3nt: TGCAGTGCTAGAGATTCCCGGGGGAGGATAGATACGCAGTATTTT
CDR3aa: CSARDSRGRIDTQYF

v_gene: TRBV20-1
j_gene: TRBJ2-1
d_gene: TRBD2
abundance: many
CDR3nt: TGCAGTGCCAAACTTAGCGGGAGGGCCGGTTACAATGAGCAGTTCTTC
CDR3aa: CSAKLSGRAGYNEQFF

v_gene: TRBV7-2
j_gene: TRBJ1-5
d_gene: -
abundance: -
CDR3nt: TGTGCCAGCAGCTTGGATGGCGTGAGGAATCAGCCCCAGCATTTT
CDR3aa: CASSLDGVRNQPQHF

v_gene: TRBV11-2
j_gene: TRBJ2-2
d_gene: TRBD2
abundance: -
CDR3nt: TGTGCCAGCAGCTTAACCAGGGTGGGACTAGCGGGAGGGGCTGGGGAGCTGTTTTTT
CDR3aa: CASSLTRVGLAGGAGELFF

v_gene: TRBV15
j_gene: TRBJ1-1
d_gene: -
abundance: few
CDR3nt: TGTGCCACCAGCAGAGAGACGGCTATGAACACTGAAGCTTTCTTT
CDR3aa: CATSRETAMNTEAFF

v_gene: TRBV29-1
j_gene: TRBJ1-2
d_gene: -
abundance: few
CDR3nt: TGCAGCGTTGTCAGAACTAACTATGGCTACACCTTC
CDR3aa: CSVVRTNYGYTF